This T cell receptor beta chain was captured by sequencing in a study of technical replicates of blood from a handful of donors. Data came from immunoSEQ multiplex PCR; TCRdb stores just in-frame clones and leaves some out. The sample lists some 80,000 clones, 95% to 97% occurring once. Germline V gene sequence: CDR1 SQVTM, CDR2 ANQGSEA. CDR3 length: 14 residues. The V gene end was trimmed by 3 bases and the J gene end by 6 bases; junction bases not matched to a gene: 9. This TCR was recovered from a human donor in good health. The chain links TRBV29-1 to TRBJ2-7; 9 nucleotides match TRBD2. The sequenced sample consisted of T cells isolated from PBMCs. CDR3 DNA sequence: TGCAGCGTTGATGGGTTAGCGGGAGAGAGCGAGCAGTACTTC. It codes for CSVDGLAGESEQYF.